This TCR beta chain emerged from a study of breast tumors, draining lymph nodes, adjacent tissues. Overall study findings and caveats: Findings are consistent with lymph node origin and intratumoral expansion of most tumor T cells. Tumor and nontumor repertoires were significantly more similar in luminal-like than in basal-like breast cancer. Tumor TCR diversity was below lymph nodes but above nontumor tissue. That most tumor T cells come from lymph nodes remained unproven.

As regards this clonotype: Antigen unknown. This may be a read error, as it is one base from a much larger clone.

Using its own MiXCR run on the multiplex PCR reads, TCRdb lists one record per CDR3 protein. The sample yields approximately 130,000 distinct CDR3 sequences, under 25% seen once. Axillary draining lymph nodes of breast cancer patients supplied the node samples. The sequence was obtained from a female donor with breast cancer. Some clones in this sample may be carry-over from other donors' samples. The sequenced sample consisted of axillary lymph node tissue.

CDR3 region: CGASETGAGYQPQHF. The CDR3 bases are TGCGGTGCTAGTGAAACAGGGGCGGGGTATCAGCCCCAGCATTTT. This rearrangement joins TRBV20-1 to TRBJ1-5; TRBD1 matches at 7 bases. Per germline, CDR1 DFQATT and CDR2 SNEGSKA (reference sequence). This CDR3 is built from 15 residues.